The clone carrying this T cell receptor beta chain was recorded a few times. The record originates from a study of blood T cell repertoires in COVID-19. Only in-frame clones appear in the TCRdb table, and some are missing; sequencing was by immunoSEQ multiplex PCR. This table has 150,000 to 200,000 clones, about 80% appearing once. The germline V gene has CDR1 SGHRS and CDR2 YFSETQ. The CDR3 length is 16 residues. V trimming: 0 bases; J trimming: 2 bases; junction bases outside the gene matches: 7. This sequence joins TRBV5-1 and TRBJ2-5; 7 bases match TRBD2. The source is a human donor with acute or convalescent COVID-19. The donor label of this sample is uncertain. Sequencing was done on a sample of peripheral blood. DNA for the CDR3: TGCGCCAGCAGCTTGGTTCCGGGAGGATGGCAAGAGACCCAGTACTTC. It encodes CASSLVPGGWQETQYF.